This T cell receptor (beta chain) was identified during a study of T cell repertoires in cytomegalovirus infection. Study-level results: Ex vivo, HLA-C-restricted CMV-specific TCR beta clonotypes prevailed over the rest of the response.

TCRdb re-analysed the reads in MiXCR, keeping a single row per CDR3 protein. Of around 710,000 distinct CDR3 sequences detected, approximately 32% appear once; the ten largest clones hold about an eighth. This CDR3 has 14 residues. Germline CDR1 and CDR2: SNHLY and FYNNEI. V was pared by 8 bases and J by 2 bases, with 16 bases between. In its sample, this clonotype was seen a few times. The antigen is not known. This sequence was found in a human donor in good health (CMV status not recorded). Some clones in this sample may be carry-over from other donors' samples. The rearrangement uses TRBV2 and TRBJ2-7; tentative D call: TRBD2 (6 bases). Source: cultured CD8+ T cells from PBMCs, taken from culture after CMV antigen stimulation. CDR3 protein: CASSEGPGAYEQYF. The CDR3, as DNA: TGTGCCAGCTCGGAGGGGCCGGGGGCCTACGAGCAGTACTTC.